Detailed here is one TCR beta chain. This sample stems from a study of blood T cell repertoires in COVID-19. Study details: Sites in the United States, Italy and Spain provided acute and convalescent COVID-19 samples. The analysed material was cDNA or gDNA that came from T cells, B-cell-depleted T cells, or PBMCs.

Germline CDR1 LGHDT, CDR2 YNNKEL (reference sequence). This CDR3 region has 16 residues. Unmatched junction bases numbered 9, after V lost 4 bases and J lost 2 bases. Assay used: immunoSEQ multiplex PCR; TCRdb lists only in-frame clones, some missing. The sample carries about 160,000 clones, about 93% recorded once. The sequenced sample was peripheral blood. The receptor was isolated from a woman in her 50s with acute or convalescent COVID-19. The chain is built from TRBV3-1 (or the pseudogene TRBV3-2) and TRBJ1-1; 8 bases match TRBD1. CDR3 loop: CASSLGQGWGNTEAFF. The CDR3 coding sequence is TGTGCCAGCAGCCTCGGACAGGGCTGGGGTAACACTGAAGCTTTCTTT.